The sequence of this TCR beta chain was determined in a study of T cell responses to AZD1222 COVID-19 vaccine (dated by TCRdb to the early 2020s). Regarding the study in general: TCR sequencing covered 233 trial participants: about 210 given two doses of AZD1222 and around 26 given two doses of MenACWY control vaccine. Trial participants were enrolled by age into 18-55, 56-69 and 70-plus year subgroups, with about 150, 27 and 61 TCR-sequenced participants respectively.

The CDR3 regions of human TCRbeta chains were subjected to immunosequencing. Regarding the original processing steps: TCRs in the repertoires were matched against a reference library of SARS-CoV-2-specific TCRs that had been generated with the MIRA antigen-specificity platform. Breadth meant the fraction of unique TCRs that were SARS-CoV-2-associated, whereas depth meant the fraction of total T cells that were SARS-CoV-2-associated. Using the MIRA data, every spike-specific TCR was mapped to the spike region that the TCR reacted to and assigned to either a CD4 or a CD8 class. Log10-transformed breadth and depth values were compared by one-way ANOVA with Sidak's multiple comparisons tests. TCRdb holds this immuneACCESS table with in-frame rearrangements only. Some clones are missing; in checked studies, unresolved V genes explain under half, and the rest has no known cause. D and trimming come from the DNA, and the V and J calls and clone size come from that table. Within this sample are 150,000 to 250,000 clones, with approximately 90% of them counted one time only. 3.4% of the sample is held by the ten biggest clonotypes.

The sample's time point label, decoded: about 28 days (+/-7) after the second vaccine dose. AZD1222 recipients given second doses at about 4 weeks or at about 12 weeks were pooled, since spike-specific TCR depth and breadth were not found to differ between the two schedules. Vaccinee samples were obtained from the UK trials COV001 and COV002, which included a single-blind randomized controlled phase 2/3 trial of AZD1222 (ChAdOx1 nCoV-19) in healthy adults. For TCRbeta chain sequencing, PBMC samples were collected from trial participants at day 0 and at day 28 after the second dose. With regard to this clone: Its recognized antigen is unknown. No much larger clone exists at a distance of one base, and base qualities are not known.

What the work shows at the level of the full study, not this receptor alone: Vaccine-associated CD4 TCRs spanned the whole spike protein, with dominant responses in regions 160-218 and 743-854. After two AZD1222 doses, both the breadth and the depth of spike-specific TCRs were significantly higher than at day 0 and than in MenACWY recipients. Because no day 14 peak-response samples were available, repertoires were characterized only after the peak T cell response. Participants were mostly white British and included more females than males, and it was suggested by the authors that clonal diversity may have been underestimated. In the small 56-69-year group, the increase in depth fell short of significance, most likely because of low power. Nearly half of unique spike-specific TCRs reportedly recognized epitopes outside regions mutated in the B.1.351 and B.1.1.7 variants. Only six or seven AZD1222 recipients were SARS-CoV-2 seropositive at baseline, limiting conclusions about previously exposed vaccinees.

The germline V gene sets CDR1 to MDHEN and CDR2 to SYDVKM. Its CDR3 holds 17 amino acids, cysteine through phenylalanine. Only CDR3 DNA remains: 51 bases, in frame from the first base. Trimmed from V: 2 bases; trimmed from J: 4 bases; junction bases lacking a gene match: 7. Recombination joined TRBV28 with TRBJ2-1; a stretch of 11 junction bases matches TRBD2. The clonotype was recovered from an adult who received the AZD1222 COVID-19 vaccine. The source material was peripheral blood, sampled 28 days after the second AZD1222 dose. The bases read TGTGCCAGCAGTTTAAGACTAGCGGGGATATCTTACAATGAGCAGTTCTTC. It translates as CASSLRLAGISYNEQFF.